Sequencing of this T cell receptor beta chain was carried out in a study of chemoradiotherapy in HPV16-positive cancers (dated by TCRdb to between 2021 and 2023). Background on the whole study: Using functional T-cell assays on cells from a couple of HPV16-positive patients, the researchers defined candidate HPV-specific T-cell clones and common TCR motifs. The candidate HPV-specific TCRs and motifs were then tracked in TCR repertoires from about 90 patients with HPV-related cancers. Whether T-cell immunity against the HPV oncoproteins E6 and E7 changes during chemoradiotherapy and whether survival is affected by this immunity were examined in the study. Overall study outcomes, separate from this receptor: Improved recurrence-free survival in HPV16-positive patients was associated with expansion of HPV-responsive T cells during chemoradiotherapy. The functional definition of HPV-specific T cells came from only a couple of HPV16-positive patients, and the survival association was reported for HPV16-positive patients. Expansion of candidate HPV-specific clones and E7-related TCR motifs was observed in the tumor microenvironment during treatment, whereas no such expansion was observed for non-HPV-specific T cells.

Turning to this clone: Its cognate antigen has yet to be identified. Base-call qualities are not available, and no considerably larger clone is one nucleotide away.

CDR1 and CDR2 were assigned from the germline V gene as SGDLS and YYNGEE. The V end loses 3 bases and the J end loses 8 bases, and a stretch of 11 bases separates them. Taken from cysteine to phenylalanine, the CDR3 has 12 residues. Only the CDR3 DNA is retained, 36 bases long and in frame from the first base. Repertoires were sampled repeatedly over the course of chemoradiotherapy, so clonal expansion could be followed in the tumor microenvironment. The method was the immunoSEQ multiplex PCR assay. TCRdb obtained this table from immuneACCESS and retained in-frame rearrangements with V and J assigned. These tables miss some clones; where compared with another copy, unresolved V genes account for less than half of the shortfall, and the remainder is unexplained. Across this sample there are about 5,800 clones, with around 88% seen only once. 27% of the sample goes to the ten largest clones.

In this chain, TRBV9 is recombined with TRBJ1-2; the D gene identity is not certain. The clonotype originates from a human donor with HPV-associated anogenital cancer. The input for sequencing was blood, taken from a patient who underwent chemoradiotherapy. The CDR3: CASSANVLGYTF. The sequenced DNA: TGTGCCAGCAGCGCAAATGTTCTCGGCTACACCTTC.